This T cell receptor beta chain was sequenced in a study of blood T cell repertoires in COVID-19. About the study: The United States, Italy and Spain supplied acute and convalescent COVID-19 samples.

Authors' analysis steps: Amplification of reference gene primers was used by the study to estimate nucleated cell counts. Clones were sequenced by immunoSEQ multiplex PCR, and TCRdb holds only the in-frame ones, with some missing. D and trimming come from the DNA, and the V and J calls and clone size come from that table. The top ten hold 4.3% of the sample, which has about 130,000 clones, roughly 85% seen once. CDR1 SGDLS and CDR2 YYNGEE come from the germline V gene. The CDR3 covers 15 residues. With V trimmed by 0 bases and J by 5 bases, 5 bases remained unmatched. This clone occurred a few times. Specimen: peripheral blood. The chain has TRBV9 and TRBJ2-1, with 7 bases lining up with TRBD2. The sequence came from a human donor in a cohort sampled during active COVID-19. In nucleotides, the CDR3 is TGTGCCAGCAGCGTAGGGCTAGCGGTTAACAATGAGCAGTTCTTC. Translating it yields CASSVGLAVNNEQFF.